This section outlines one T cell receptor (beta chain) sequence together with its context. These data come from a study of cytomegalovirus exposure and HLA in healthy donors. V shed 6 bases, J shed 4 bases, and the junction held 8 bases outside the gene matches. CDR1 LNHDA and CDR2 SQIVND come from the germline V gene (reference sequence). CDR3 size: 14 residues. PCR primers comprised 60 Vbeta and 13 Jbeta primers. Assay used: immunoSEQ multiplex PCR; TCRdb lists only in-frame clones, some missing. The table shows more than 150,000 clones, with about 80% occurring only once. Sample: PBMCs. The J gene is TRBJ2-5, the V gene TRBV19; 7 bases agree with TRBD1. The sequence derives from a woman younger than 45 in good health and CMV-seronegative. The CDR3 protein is CASRQQGSGETQYF. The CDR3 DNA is TGTGCCAGTAGACAACAGGGGTCGGGAGAGACCCAGTACTTC.